These 5 T cell receptor beta chains came from one sample sequenced in a study of cytotoxic CD8 clonotypes in ibrutinib-treated CLL. This table comes from immunoSEQ multiplex PCR, and its TCRdb copy is limited to in-frame clones, with some not included. The table lists more than 110,000 clones, around 82% of them singletons, with 7.5% to 9% in the top ten. Sequencing was performed on PBMCs, taken after 36 months of ibrutinib treatment. These TCRs come from a human donor with chronic lymphocytic leukemia.

The gene calls are TRBV19 and TRBJ1-2, with D possibly matching TRBD1 (5 bases). Germline values: CDR1 LNHDA, CDR2 SQIVND (reference sequence). There are 14 residues in the CDR3. V was shortened by 5 bases and J by 7 bases, with 17 bases between the two germline ends. The CDR3: CASSQDRSVSGYTF. In DNA, the CDR3 is TGTGCCAGTAGTCAAGACAGAAGTGTAAGTGGCTACACCTTC.

The chain has TRBV4-2 and TRBJ2-3; 11 nucleotides align to TRBD2. The V segment lost 0 bases and the J segment 2 bases; nucleotides outside the gene matches: 1. The CDR3 totals 16 residues. Germline values: CDR1 LGHNA, CDR2 YNFKEQ. In DNA, the CDR3 is TGTGCCAGCAGCCAAGAACTAGCGGGGGACACAGATACGCAGTATTTT. It translates to CASSQELAGDTDTQYF.

The chain is built from TRBV19 and TRBJ2-2; D is unclear. Germline loops: CDR1 LNHDA, CDR2 SQIVND (reference sequence). The V end was cut by 5 bases, the J end by 8 bases, with 18 bases between. The CDR3 is 15 amino acids. The CDR3 bases are TGTGCCAGTAGTTTATTGGGAACCGCGTCTGGGGAGCTGTTTTTT. Translation: CASSLLGTASGELFF. The full variable domain, completed using reference TRBV19 and TRBJ2-2, is DGGITQSPKYLFRKEGQNVTLSCEQNLNHDAMYWYRQDPGQGLRLIYYSQIVNDFQKGDIAEGYSVSREKKESFPLTVTSAQKNPTAFYLCASSLLGTASGELFFGEGSRLTVL.

The J gene is TRBJ2-2, the V gene TRBV27; D may be TRBD1 (5 bases). This CDR3 is built from 15 residues. V was cut by 3 bases and J by 1 base, with 9 bases left in between. The V gene's germline CDR1 is MNHEY and CDR2 SMNVEV (reference sequence). The CDR3 sequence: CASSFDRRNTGELFF. In DNA form, the CDR3 reads TGTGCCAGCAGTTTCGACAGAAGGAACACCGGGGAGCTGTTTTTT.

The chain recombines TRBV5-4 with TRBJ2-2; D possibly corresponds to TRBD2 (5 bases). The CDR3 contains 15 residues. Germline CDR1 SGHNT, CDR2 YYREEE (reference sequence). V lost 1 base to trimming and J lost 3 bases, with 10 bases between them. The CDR3 DNA is TGTGCCAGCAGCTTGAGTAGCGCCTACACCGGGGAGCTGTTTTTT. Translation: CASSLSSAYTGELFF. Supplemented by reference TRBV5-4 and TRBJ2-2, the full variable domain reads ETGVTQSPTHLIKTRGQQVTLRCSSQSGHNTVSWYQQALGQGPQFIFQYYREEENGRGNFPPRFSGLQFPNYSSELNVNALELDDSALYLCASSLSSAYTGELFFGEGSRLTVL.